The T cell receptor (beta chain) under discussion was sequenced for a study of cytomegalovirus exposure and HLA in healthy donors. Vbeta (60) and Jbeta (13) primers were used in the PCR. Only in-frame clones appear in the TCRdb table, and some are missing; sequencing was by immunoSEQ multiplex PCR. Here the sample spans around 200,000 clones, 77% being singletons. CDR1 is MDHEN and CDR2 is SYDVKM in the germline V gene. This CDR3 is built from 16 residues. Germline trimming cut 7 bases from V and 3 bases from J; bases unmatched to any gene: 9. This clonotype originated in a woman aged 60-75 years in good health and CMV-seropositive. Input material: PBMCs. This rearrangement joins TRBV28 to TRBJ1-4; 9 bases are shared with TRBD1. CDR3 amino acids: CASKKKQGASNEKLFF. The CDR3 DNA sequence: TGTGCCAGCAAAAAGAAACAGGGGGCCTCTAATGAAAAACTGTTTTTT. Complete variable domain (other parts from reference TRBV28 and TRBJ1-4): DVKVTQSSRYLVKRTGEKVFLECVQDMDHENMFWYRQDPGLGLRLIYFSYDVKMKEKGDIPEGYSVSREKKERFSLILESASTNQTSMYLCASKKKQGASNEKLFFGSGTQLSVL.